This T cell receptor beta chain comes out of a study of blood T cell repertoires in COVID-19. About the study: Sites across the United States, Italy and Spain contributed samples from acute and convalescent COVID-19. In each case, the material was cDNA or gDNA derived from T cells, B-cell-depleted T cells, or PBMCs.

This CDR3 comprises 15 residues. Germline V gene sequence: CDR1 SGHTS, CDR2 YDEGEE. The V segment lost 3 bases and the J segment 7 bases; nucleotides outside the gene matches: 11. As processed by the authors: Reference gene primers were amplified, and this amplification served to estimate nucleated cell counts. Produced via immunoSEQ multiplex PCR; TCRdb's table is partial and in-frame only. V, J and clone size reflect that table, while D and trimming were determined from the DNA. This sample has roughly 160,000 clones; around 82% occur once, and the top ten carry approximately 2%. The source is a woman aged 80 or over with acute or convalescent COVID-19. This chain uses TRBV5-8 with TRBJ2-3; 7 bases are a match to TRBD1. Sequences were obtained from peripheral blood. The CDR3 region has the DNA TGTGCCAGCAGCTCGGGACAGCCTCTTATTCATACGCAGTATTTT. Its translation: CASSSGQPLIHTQYF.